This passage covers 22 T cell receptor beta chains from one sample sequenced in a study of blood T cell repertoires in COVID-19. Sequenced by immunoSEQ multiplex PCR; TCRdb stores in-frame clones only, minus some. Seen here are 250,000 to 300,000 clones, almost 90% observed once, and the top ten hold under 2.5%. What was sequenced was peripheral blood. The source of these receptors is a woman aged 55 to 70 with COVID-19, enrolled during active disease.

The J gene is TRBJ2-7, the V gene TRBV19; 8 bases map to TRBD1. V dropped 4 bases and J dropped 3; count of bases not matched to a gene: 5. This CDR3 has 14 amino acids. Germline values: CDR1 LNHDA, CDR2 SQIVND (reference sequence). Here the CDR3 reads CASSNRDRSYEQYF. Here the CDR3 DNA reads TGTGCCAGTAGTAACCGGGACAGGAGCTACGAGCAGTACTTC.

The rearrangement uses TRBV20-1 and TRBJ2-7; 11 bases are shared with TRBD2. The junction had 4 bases not matched to a gene; V was cut back by 3 bases and J by 3 bases. CDR1 and CDR2 from the germline V gene are DFQATT and SNEGSKA (reference sequence). CDR3 length: 14 amino acids. CDR3 coding DNA: TGCAGTGCTAGTTCTAGCGGGGGGTTCTACGAGCAGTACTTC. Protein sequence: CSASSSGGFYEQYF.

The CDR3 sequence: CASSVRDRGEKLFF. In DNA, the CDR3 is TGTGCCAGCAGCGTAAGGGATCGGGGGGAAAAACTGTTTTTT. The chain recombines TRBV9 with TRBJ1-4; weak D call: TRBD1 (5 bases). Germline CDR1 is SGDLS and CDR2 is YYNGEE. The CDR3 is 14 residues long. Trimming stripped 1 base from V and 8 bases from J, with 12 bases between. The full variable domain, with the rest looked up from reference TRBV9 and TRBJ1-4, is DSGVTQTPKHLITATGQRVTLRCSPRSGDLSVYWYQQSLDQGLQFLIQYYNGEERAKGNILERFSAQQFPDLHSELNLSSLELGDSALYFCASSVRDRGEKLFFGSGTQLSVL.

The chain links TRBV5-6 to TRBJ1-2; D possibly corresponds to TRBD1 (6 bases). This CDR3 has 12 residues. V was shortened by 1 base and J by 7 bases, with 8 bases between the two germline ends. Germline V gene data show CDR1 as SGHDT and CDR2 as YYEEEE. The chain's CDR3 is CASSLWTAGYTF. In DNA, the CDR3 is TGTGCCAGCAGCTTGTGGACAGCTGGCTACACCTTC.

This rearrangement joins TRBV7-2 to TRBJ1-4; D perhaps matches TRBD1 (5 bases). The CDR3 loop spans 14 amino acids. The germline V and J ends were trimmed by 5 bases and 8 bases, with 15 bases remaining between them. Germline V CDR1 and CDR2: SGHTA, FQGNSA. The CDR3 spells CASSVQGGGEKLFF. Written as DNA, the CDR3 is TGTGCCAGCAGCGTTCAGGGAGGAGGAGAAAAACTGTTTTTT. The variable domain in full, with the rest retrieved from reference TRBV7-2 and TRBJ1-4, is GAGVSQSPSNKVTEKGKDVELRCDPISGHTALYWYRQSLGQGLEFLIYFQGNSAPDKSGLPSDRFSAERTGGSVSTLTIQRTQQEDSAVYLCASSVQGGGEKLFFGSGTQLSVL.

The gene calls are TRBV20-1 and TRBJ1-1, with 7 bases lining up with TRBD1. CDR1 and CDR2 (germline): DFQATT, SNEGSKA (reference sequence). This CDR3 region has 14 residues. V shed 3 bases and J 1 base; nucleotides not matched to a gene: 5. The CDR3 nucleotides are TGCAGTGCTAGTCGGGCAGGGGGGAACACTGAAGCTTTCTTT. Residues: CSASRAGGNTEAFF.

The V gene is TRBV14, the J gene TRBJ2-6; D not certain. Trimming took off 0 bases at V and 2 bases at J, with 5 bases between the two ends. There are 15 residues in the CDR3. CDR1 is SGHDN, CDR2 FVKESK, per germline. The CDR3 coding sequence is TGTGCCAGCAGCCAAGAACTTCCTGGGGCCAACGTCCTGACTTTC. Its translation: CASSQELPGANVLTF.

This chain links TRBV15 with TRBJ1-4; 8 nucleotides line up with TRBD1. The ends lost 3 bases at V and 6 bases at J; junction bases unmatched: 9. Germline V lookup: CDR1 LNHNV, CDR2 YYDKDF (reference sequence). This CDR3 is 16 amino acids long. CDR3 in DNA: TGTGCCACCAGCAGTAGCCAGGGGGCGCGTGATGAAAAACTGTTTTTT. The encoded protein is CATSSSQGARDEKLFF.

The chain links TRBV7-2 to TRBJ1-6; D might be TRBD1 (5 bases). The CDR3 is 14 amino acids. The germline CDR1 and CDR2 sequences are SGHTA and FQGNSA. Trimming removed 4 bases at V and 11 bases at J, with 15 bases between. The CDR3 reads CASSYNSGGTPLHF. The CDR3 region has the DNA TGTGCCAGCAGCTATAATTCGGGGGGTACACCCCTCCACTTT.

The gene calls are TRBV6-5 and TRBJ2-1; TRBD1 might be the D (5 bases). From germline, CDR1 is MNHEY and CDR2 SVGAGI. There are 15 residues in the CDR3. The V end was cut by 8 bases, the J end by 1 base, with 15 bases between. The DNA for the CDR3 is TGTGCCAGCGACCCAAGCGCAGGGTCCTACAATGAGCAGTTCTTC. The encoded protein is CASDPSAGSYNEQFF.

Here the CDR3 reads CASGLGTGLTGELFF. In nucleotides, the CDR3 is TGTGCTAGTGGCCTAGGGACAGGGCTCACCGGGGAGCTGTTTTTT. V and J are TRBV12-5 and TRBJ2-2; 9 bases agree with TRBD1. From germline, CDR1 is LGHNT and CDR2 FRNRAP. CDR3 length equals 15 residues. V lost 6 bases, J lost 4 bases, and 6 bases stayed unmatched. Full variable domain (remainder filled in from reference TRBV12-5 and TRBJ2-2): DARVTQTPRHKVTEMGQEVTMRCQPILGHNTVFWYRQTMMQGLELLAYFRNRAPLDDSGMPKDRFSAEMPDATLATLKIQPSEPRDSAVYFCASGLGTGLTGELFFGEGSRLTVL.

Details on this clone: The same CDR3 is also encoded by other DNA sequences in this sample. This chain connects TRBV5-1 to TRBJ2-1; weak D call: TRBD1 (5 bases). There are 13 residues in the CDR3. Trimming pared 4 bases from V and 4 bases from J, leaving 9 bases between. Germline lookup yields CDR1 SGHRS and CDR2 YFSETQ. This chain's CDR3 is CASSLDRYNEQFF. CDR3 sequence (DNA): TGCGCCAGCAGCCTTGACAGATACAATGAGCAGTTCTTC.

This chain uses TRBV11-2 with TRBJ2-5; 11 bases match TRBD2. The V gene's germline CDR1 is SGHAT and CDR2 FQNNGV. This CDR3 is 17 amino acids long. V gave up 1 base and J gave up 5 bases; unmatched junction bases: 9. Here the CDR3 DNA reads TGTGCCAGCAGCTTAGGTATTAGCGGGGGGGCCGGTGAGACCCAGTACTTC. This gives the protein CASSLGISGGAGETQYF. Complete variable domain (other parts from reference TRBV11-2 and TRBJ2-5): EAGVAQSPRYKIIEKRQSVAFWCNPISGHATLYWYQQILGQGPKLLIQFQNNGVVDDSQLPKDRFSAERLKGVDSTLKIQPAKLEDSAVYLCASSLGISGGAGETQYFGPGTRLLVL.

The gene calls are TRBV19 and TRBJ1-1, with D possibly being TRBD1 (6 bases). Trimming removed 5 bases at V and 1 base at J, with 20 bases between. The CDR3 spans 17 residues. Looked up from germline, CDR1 is LNHDA and CDR2 is SQIVND (reference sequence). The CDR3 nucleotides read TGTGCCAGTAGTTCTCCTGCGAGTACAGGGTCGAACACTGAAGCTTTCTTT. This translates into CASSSPASTGSNTEAFF. The variable domain in full, with the rest retrieved from reference TRBV19 and TRBJ1-1, is DGGITQSPKYLFRKEGQNVTLSCEQNLNHDAMYWYRQDPGQGLRLIYYSQIVNDFQKGDIAEGYSVSREKKESFPLTVTSAQKNPTAFYLCASSSPASTGSNTEAFFGQGTRLTVV.

The table lists this clone with a few counts. V gene TRBV12-3 or TRBV12-4 combines with J gene TRBJ1-1, with D possibly being TRBD1 (5 bases). The length of the CDR3 is 13 residues. The germline V and J ends were trimmed by 3 bases and 5 bases, with 10 bases remaining between them. The CDR3 region is CASSFSRDTEAFF. CDR3 sequence (DNA): TGTGCCAGCAGTTTTTCCAGGGATACTGAAGCTTTCTTT.

This rearrangement joins TRBV16 to TRBJ1-6; D uncertain. The ends were cut back, 0 bases at V and 0 bases at J, with 6 bases in the middle. The length of the CDR3 is 16 residues. Germline CDR1 KGHSY, CDR2 FQNENV. As DNA, the CDR3 is TGTGCCAGCAGCCAATCCCACAGCTCCTATAATTCACCCCTCCACTTT. This sequence encodes CASSQSHSSYNSPLHF.

Only one count was recorded for this clone. V is TRBV3-1 (or the pseudogene TRBV3-2) and J is TRBJ1-2; a weak D match, TRBD1 (5 bases). Per germline, CDR1 LGHDT and CDR2 YNNKEL (reference sequence). The ends were cut back, 10 bases at V and 5 bases at J, with 11 bases in the middle. The CDR3 has 11 residues. The CDR3 sequence: CATWGGYGYTF. CDR3 DNA: TGTGCCACCTGGGGGGGTTATGGCTACACCTTC.

The chain links TRBV9 to TRBJ2-2, with D hard to call. Trimming pared 0 bases from V and 3 bases from J, leaving 9 bases between. The CDR3 length is 15 residues. CDR1 is SGDLS and CDR2 is YYNGEE in the germline V gene. The CDR3 reads CASSVDRFDTGELFF. The CDR3 DNA follows: TGTGCCAGCAGCGTAGACAGATTTGACACCGGGGAGCTGTTTTTT.

The chain employs TRBV4-3 and TRBJ1-3; D is unclear. The V gene's germline CDR1 is LGHNA and CDR2 YSLEER. The CDR3 length is 16 residues. The V end lost 1 base, the J end lost 0 bases, and 10 bases lay between the germline ends. The CDR3: CASSQVAGFSGNTIYF. CDR3 bases: TGCGCCAGCAGCCAAGTTGCAGGCTTCTCTGGAAACACCATATATTTT.

This chain links TRBV19 with TRBJ1-2, with 10 nucleotides matching TRBD1. The CDR3 runs to 16 residues. Germline V gene lookup returns CDR1 LNHDA and CDR2 SQIVND (reference sequence). The J segment lost 5 bases and the V segment lost 7 bases, leaving 13 bases of the junction unmatched. The chain's CDR3 is CASMETGGALRYGYTF. In nucleotides, the CDR3 is TGTGCCAGTATGGAGACAGGGGGCGCTCTACGGTATGGCTACACCTTC.

This rearrangement joins TRBV12-3 or TRBV12-4 to TRBJ1-2; 7 bases match TRBD1. The CDR3 consists of 13 residues. V lost 5 bases, J lost 8 bases, and 8 bases stayed unmatched. CDR3 in DNA: TGTGCCAGCAGTGCGAGCGCAGGGGGGGGCTACACCTTC. Translation: CASSASAGGGYTF.

The J gene is TRBJ1-5, the V gene TRBV15; the D is unclear. Germline V gives CDR1 LNHNV, CDR2 YYDKDF (reference sequence). V was clipped by 0 bases and J by 7 bases, with 7 bases between them. The CDR3 is 13 amino acids. The CDR3 DNA is TGTGCCACCAGCAGAGAAGGCGGCCAGCCCCAGCATTTT. Protein sequence: CATSREGGQPQHF.